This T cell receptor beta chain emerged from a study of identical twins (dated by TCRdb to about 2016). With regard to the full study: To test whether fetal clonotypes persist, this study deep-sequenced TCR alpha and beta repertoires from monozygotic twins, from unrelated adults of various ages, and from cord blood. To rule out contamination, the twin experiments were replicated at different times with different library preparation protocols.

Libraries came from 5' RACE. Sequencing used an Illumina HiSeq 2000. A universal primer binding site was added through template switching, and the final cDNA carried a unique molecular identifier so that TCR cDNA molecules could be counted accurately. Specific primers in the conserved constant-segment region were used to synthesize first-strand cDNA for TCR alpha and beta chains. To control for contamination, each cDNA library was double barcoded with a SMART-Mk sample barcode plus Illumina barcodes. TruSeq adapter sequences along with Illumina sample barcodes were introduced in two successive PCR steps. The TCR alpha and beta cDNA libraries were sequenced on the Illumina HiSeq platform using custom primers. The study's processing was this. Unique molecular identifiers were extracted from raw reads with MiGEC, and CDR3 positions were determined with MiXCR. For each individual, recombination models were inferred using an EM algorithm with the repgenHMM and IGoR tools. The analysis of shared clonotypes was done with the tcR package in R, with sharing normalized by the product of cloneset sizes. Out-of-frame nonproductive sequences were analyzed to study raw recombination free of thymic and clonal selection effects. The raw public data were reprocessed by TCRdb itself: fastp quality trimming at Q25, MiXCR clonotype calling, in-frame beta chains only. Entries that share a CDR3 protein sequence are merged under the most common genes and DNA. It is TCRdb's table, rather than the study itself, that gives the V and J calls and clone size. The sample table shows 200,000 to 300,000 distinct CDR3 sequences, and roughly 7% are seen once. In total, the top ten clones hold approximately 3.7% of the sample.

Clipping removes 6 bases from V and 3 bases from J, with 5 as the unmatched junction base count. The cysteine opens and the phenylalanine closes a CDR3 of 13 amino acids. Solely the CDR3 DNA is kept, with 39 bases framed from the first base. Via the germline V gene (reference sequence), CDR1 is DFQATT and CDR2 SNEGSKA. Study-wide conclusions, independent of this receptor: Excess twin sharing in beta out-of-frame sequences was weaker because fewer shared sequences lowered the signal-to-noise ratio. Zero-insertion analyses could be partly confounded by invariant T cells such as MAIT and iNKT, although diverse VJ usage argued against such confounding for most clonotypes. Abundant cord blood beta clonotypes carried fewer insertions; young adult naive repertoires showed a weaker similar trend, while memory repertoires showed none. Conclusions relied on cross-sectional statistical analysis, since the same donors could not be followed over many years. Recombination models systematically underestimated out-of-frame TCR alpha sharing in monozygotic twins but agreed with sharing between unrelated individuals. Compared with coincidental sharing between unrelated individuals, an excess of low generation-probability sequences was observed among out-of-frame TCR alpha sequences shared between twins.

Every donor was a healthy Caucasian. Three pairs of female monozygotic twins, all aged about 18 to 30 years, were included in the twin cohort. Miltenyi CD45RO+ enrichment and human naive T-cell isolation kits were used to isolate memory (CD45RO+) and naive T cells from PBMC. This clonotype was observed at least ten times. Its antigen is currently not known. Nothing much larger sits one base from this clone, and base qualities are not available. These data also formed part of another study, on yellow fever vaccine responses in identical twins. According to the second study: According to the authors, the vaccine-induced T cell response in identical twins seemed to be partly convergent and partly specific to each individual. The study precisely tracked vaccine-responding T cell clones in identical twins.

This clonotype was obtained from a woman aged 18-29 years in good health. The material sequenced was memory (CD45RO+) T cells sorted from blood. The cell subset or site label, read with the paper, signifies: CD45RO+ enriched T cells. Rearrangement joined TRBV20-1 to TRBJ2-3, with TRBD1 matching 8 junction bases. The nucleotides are TGCAGTGCAAGACAGGGGCGGACAGATACGCAGTATTTT. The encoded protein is CSARQGRTDTQYF.